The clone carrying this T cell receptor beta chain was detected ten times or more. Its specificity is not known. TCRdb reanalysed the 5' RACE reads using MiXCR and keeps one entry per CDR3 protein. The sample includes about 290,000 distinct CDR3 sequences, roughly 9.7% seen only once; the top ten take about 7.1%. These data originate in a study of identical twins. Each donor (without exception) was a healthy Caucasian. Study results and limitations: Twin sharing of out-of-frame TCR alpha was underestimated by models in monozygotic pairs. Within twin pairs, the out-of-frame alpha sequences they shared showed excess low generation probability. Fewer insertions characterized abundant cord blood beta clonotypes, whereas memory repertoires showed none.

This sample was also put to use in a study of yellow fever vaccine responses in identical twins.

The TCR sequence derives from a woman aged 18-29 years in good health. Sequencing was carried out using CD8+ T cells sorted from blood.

In DNA form, the CDR3 reads TGTGCCAGCTCACCCGCTAGGGGATACAATGAGCAGTTCTTC. Its translation is CASSPARGYNEQFF. The chain has TRBV18 and TRBJ2-1; D may be TRBD1 (5 bases). The V and J ends lost 3 bases and 4 bases respectively, with 10 bases between them. The germline V gene encodes CDR1 KGHSH and CDR2 LQKENI. This CDR3 is 14 amino acids long.